These 8 T cell receptor beta chains share one sample of origin, sequenced in a study of cytomegalovirus exposure and HLA in healthy donors. PCR amplification relied on 60 Vbeta primers (plus 13 Jbeta primers). The repertoire was sequenced with immunoSEQ multiplex PCR; TCRdb's copy has only in-frame clones and lacks some. The sample includes a few hundred thousand clones, under 80% seen only once; the top ten take under 2.5%. Sequenced input: PBMCs. These receptor sequences come from a female donor in good health and CMV-seronegative.

This clone occurred a few times. This sample also contains other DNA sequences that code for the same CDR3. The V gene is TRBV2, the J gene TRBJ2-1; 11 bases align to TRBD1. This CDR3 has 12 residues. The V and J ends lost 4 bases and 13 bases, in that order; junction bases with no gene match: 3. Germline V lookup: CDR1 SNHLY, CDR2 FYNNEI. This CDR3 reads CASSGTGGEQFF. The DNA of the CDR3 is TGTGCCAGCAGTGGGACAGGGGGCGAACAGTTCTTC. Full variable domain (remainder filled in from reference TRBV2 and TRBJ2-1): EPEVTQTPSHQVTQMGQEVILRCVPISNHLYFYWYRQILGQKVEFLVSFYNNEISEKSEIFDDQFSVERPDGSNFTLKIRSTKLEDSAMYFCASSGTGGEQFFGPGTRLTVL.

V and J are TRBV5-6 and TRBJ2-1, with D possibly TRBD2 on 5 matching bases. Between the trimmed V and J ends, which lost 4 bases and 1 base, there was a span of 12 bases. CDR1 and CDR2 from the germline V gene are SGHDT and YYEEEE. The CDR3 is 15 amino acids. The CDR3 nucleotides are TGTGCCAGCAGCATGGGAGTAGATTCCTACAATGAGCAGTTCTTC. Translation gives CASSMGVDSYNEQFF.

V usage is TRBV29-1 and J usage is TRBJ2-5, with 10 bases lining up with TRBD2. The end of the DNA is better explained by TRBJ2-7, so the J call may be wrong. This CDR3 contains 13 residues. Germline CDR1 is SQVTM and CDR2 is ANQGSEA. CDR3 in DNA: TGCAGCGTGCTGGGGACTAGCGAATACGAGCAGTACTTC. Encoded protein: CSVLGTSEYEQYF.

This chain joins TRBV4-1 and TRBJ1-2, with no clear D. The V and J ends lost 4 bases and 0 bases respectively, with 12 bases between them. The CDR3 runs to 15 residues. The germline gives CDR1 MGHRA, CDR2 YSYEKL. The DNA for the CDR3 is TGCGCCAGCAGCCTCGCCGGGTTAGCTAACTATGGCTACACCTTC. Its protein is CASSLAGLANYGYTF.

The V and J genes are TRBV7-9 and TRBJ2-1; 10 bases agree with TRBD2. The ends lost 6 bases at V and 5 bases at J; junction bases unmatched: 10. The germline V gene encodes CDR1 SEHNR and CDR2 FQNEAQ (reference sequence). This CDR3 contains 16 residues. The CDR3 DNA follows: TGTGCCAGCAGGGTGTATCTAGGACTAGCGGACAATGAGCAGTTCTTC. This codes for CASRVYLGLADNEQFF.

This chain uses TRBV9 with TRBJ1-2, with TRBD1 as a possible D gene (6 bases). The ends were cut back, 0 bases at V and 7 bases at J, with 10 bases in the middle. The CDR3 totals 13 residues. Germline V lookup: CDR1 SGDLS, CDR2 YYNGEE. CDR3 in amino acids: CASSVGAGAGYTF. The CDR3 DNA sequence: TGTGCCAGCAGCGTAGGGGCAGGGGCTGGCTACACCTTC. Supplemented by reference TRBV9 and TRBJ1-2, the full variable domain reads DSGVTQTPKHLITATGQRVTLRCSPRSGDLSVYWYQQSLDQGLQFLIQYYNGEERAKGNILERFSAQQFPDLHSELNLSSLELGDSALYFCASSVGAGAGYTFGSGTRLTVV.

Only a few counts were recorded for this clone. This chain links TRBV30 with TRBJ1-4; tentative D call: TRBD1 (6 bases). Deletions cut 2 bases from V and 0 bases from J, with 22 bases between. The CDR3 has 19 amino acids. CDR1 is GTSNPN, CDR2 SVGIG, per germline (reference sequence). DNA of the CDR3: TGTGCCTGGAGTCCCCCGAGGACAGCTTCCCATGCAACTAATGAAAAACTGTTTTTT. This encodes CAWSPPRTASHATNEKLFF.

CDR3 residues: CASSIFSGGLGTEAFF. CDR3 coding DNA: TGCGCCAGCAGCATATTCTCAGGGGGCTTGGGAACTGAAGCTTTCTTT. This chain uses TRBV5-1 with TRBJ1-1; 8 nucleotides align to TRBD1. CDR1 is SGHRS, CDR2 YFSETQ, per germline. The CDR3 has 16 amino acids. J lost 5 bases, V lost 4 bases, and 13 bases had no gene match.